Following are 23 T cell receptor beta chains from one sample sequenced in a study of early T cells in non-severe SARS-CoV-2 infection. TCRdb reprocessed the 5' RACE reads via MiXCR and lists one record per CDR3 protein. The sample has 30,000 to 40,000 distinct CDR3 sequences, 3.5% to 5% seen once. The sequencing input was whole blood. All receptors come from an adult who was a healthcare worker with PCR-confirmed SARS-CoV-2 infection or an uninfected control (not recorded which).

This clonotype has a count of ten or more. This chain joins TRBV10-3 and TRBJ2-3; D gene unclear. Germline CDR1 is ENHRY and CDR2 is SYGVKD. Between the trimmed V and J ends, which lost 6 bases and 2 bases, there was a span of 3 bases. The CDR3 has 11 residues. The CDR3 nucleotides read TGTGCCATCAGGGACACAGATACGCAGTATTTT. The encoded protein is CAIRDTDTQYF.

This clonotype was recorded at least ten times. The genes are TRBV2 and TRBJ2-2; 7 bases agree with TRBD2. Germline V gives CDR1 SNHLY, CDR2 FYNNEI. V shed 3 bases and J 6 bases; nucleotides not matched to a gene: 4. This CDR3 has 14 amino acids. In nucleotides, the CDR3 is TGTGCCAGCAGTGAGATGGGAGGGGCCGGGGAGCTGTTTTTT. As protein: CASSEMGGAGELFF.

This clonotype was counted at least ten times. The V call is TRBV7-3, the J call TRBJ2-1; 10 bases align to TRBD2. Trimming at V came to 1 base and at J to 10 bases, leaving 10 bases not matched to a gene. This CDR3 has 16 amino acids. CDR1 and CDR2 (germline): SGHTA, FQGTGA. The CDR3, as DNA: TGTGCCAGCAGCTTAAATGTAGCGGGGGGTTTGGACGAGCAGTTCTTC. Translating gives CASSLNVAGGLDEQFF.

The V gene is TRBV27, the J gene TRBJ1-6; possible D gene TRBD1, 6 bases. The ends were cut back, 4 bases at V and 4 bases at J, with 14 bases in the middle. The germline CDR1 and CDR2 sequences are MNHEY and SMNVEV (reference sequence). This CDR3 is 16 amino acids long. The CDR3 DNA is TGTGCCAGCAGTTCTATAAAGACAGGATATAATTCACCCCTCCACTTT. This codes for CASSSIKTGYNSPLHF.

This clonotype was observed many times. The gene calls are TRBV7-6 and TRBJ1-4; D uncertain. V was cut by 5 bases and J by 0 bases, with 7 bases left in between. The germline CDR1 and CDR2 sequences are SGHVS and FNYEAQ. This CDR3 region has 14 residues. The CDR3 coding sequence is TGTGCCAGCAGCGGCACTTCAACTAATGAAAAACTGTTTTTT. This gives the protein CASSGTSTNEKLFF.

This clonotype was counted many times. The CDR3 DNA reads TGTGCCACCAGTGATGGGACTCCCGGGGAGCTGTTTTTT. This sequence encodes CATSDGTPGELFF. V and J are TRBV24-1 and TRBJ2-2; TRBD2 might be the D (6 bases). Per the germline V gene, CDR1 is KGHDR and CDR2 is SFDVKD. The V and J ends lost 3 bases and 6 bases respectively, with 7 bases between them. This CDR3 is built from 13 residues.

This clonotype has a count of ten or more. The rearrangement joins TRBV30 to TRBJ2-7; possibly TRBD2 for D (6 bases). From germline, CDR1 is GTSNPN and CDR2 SVGIG (reference sequence). Trimming removed 5 bases from V and 0 bases from J, with 8 bases in between. The CDR3 is 12 residues long. The CDR3 spells CAWQTSSYEQYF. CDR3 DNA sequence: TGTGCCTGGCAGACTAGCTCCTACGAGCAGTACTTC.

This clonotype was counted many times. J is TRBJ2-5 and V is TRBV5-1; tentatively, D is TRBD1 (5 bases). Trimming left V 5 bases short and J 2 bases short, with 10 bases between. Germline-derived CDR1 and CDR2 are SGHRS and YFSETQ. The CDR3 totals 13 residues. Here the CDR3 reads CASSFTGQETQYF. CDR3 coding DNA: TGCGCCAGCAGTTTCACAGGACAAGAGACCCAGTACTTC. Based on the CDR3 plus reference TRBV5-1 and TRBJ2-5, the full variable domain is KAGVTQTPRYLIKTRGQQVTLSCSPISGHRSVSWYQQTPGQGLQFLFEYFSETQRNKGNFPGRFSGRQFSNSRSEMNVSTLELGDSALYLCASSFTGQETQYFGPGTRLLVL.

In its sample, this clonotype was seen many times. The V gene is TRBV3-2, the J gene TRBJ2-7. TRBV3-2 is tagged as a pseudogene. CDR3 length equals 12 residues. Here the CDR3 reads CASSLRRGEQYF. The CDR3 DNA follows: TGTGCCAGCAGCCTACGGCGTGGCGAGCAGTACTTC.

The table lists this clonotype with many counts. The V and J genes are TRBV29-1 and TRBJ1-1; D perhaps matches TRBD1 (5 bases). V lost 3 bases and J lost 4, with 15 bases in between. Germline V CDR1 and CDR2: SQVTM, ANQGSEA. The CDR3 totals 14 residues. This CDR3 reads CSVDREEGGTEAFF. The CDR3 DNA sequence: TGCAGCGTTGACAGGGAGGAGGGCGGCACTGAAGCTTTCTTT.

With respect to this clonotype: A much larger clone sits a single nucleotide away, making a read error possible. This sequence joins TRBV5-1 and TRBJ2-3; D is unresolved. Germline V gene data show CDR1 as SGHRS and CDR2 as YFSETQ. V lost 0 bases, J lost 2 bases, and 7 bases lay in between. This CDR3 comprises 14 residues. The CDR3 loop is CASSLGSDTDTQYF. The DNA for the CDR3 is TGCGCCAGCAGCTTGGGGAGCGACACAGATACGCAGTATTTT.

The V gene is TRBV3-1, the J gene TRBJ2-3; D is unresolved. Deletions cut 0 bases from V and 3 bases from J, with 7 bases between. The CDR3 has 14 amino acids. CDR1 is LGHDT and CDR2 is YNNKEL in the germline V gene (reference sequence). The CDR3 DNA reads TGTGCCAGCAGCCAAGAGGGGTGGACAGATACGCAGTATTTT. Its translation: CASSQEGWTDTQYF.

The sample holds many counts of this clonotype. J is TRBJ2-1 and V is TRBV9; D ambiguous. The CDR3 extends over 11 amino acids. Germline V gene lookup returns CDR1 SGDLS and CDR2 YYNGEE. Trimming stripped 4 bases from V and 9 bases from J, with 8 bases between. In nucleotides, the CDR3 is TGTGCCAGCAGCAAAGACCGTGAGCAGTTCTTC. Its translation: CASSKDREQFF.

At least ten counts were recorded for this clonotype. V and J are TRBV29-1 and TRBJ2-1; TRBD1 or TRBD2 may be the D gene (6 bases each). V lost 5 bases and J 8 bases, leaving 16 bases between the germline ends. Germline assignment: CDR1 SQVTM and CDR2 ANQGSEA. The CDR3 has 13 residues. This chain's CDR3 is CSVSGAGGYEQFF. The CDR3 DNA is TGCAGCGTTTCGGGGGCCGGGGGTTATGAGCAGTTCTTC.

This clonotype was seen ten or more times. The chain couples TRBV20-1 to TRBJ1-4; D is undetermined. This CDR3 is 11 amino acids long. V dropped 6 bases and J dropped 8 bases, with 10 bases sitting between them. Germline CDR1 reads DFQATT; CDR2 reads SNEGSKA (reference sequence). CDR3 DNA sequence: TGCAGTGCGGAGACTCTAGAAAAACTGTTTTTT. Translation gives CSAETLEKLFF.

At least ten counts were recorded for this clonotype. The gene calls are TRBV12-3 or TRBV12-4 and TRBJ2-7, with TRBD1 matching 8 bases. V lost 6 bases to trimming and J lost 0 bases; unmatched junction nucleotides: 7. This CDR3 region has 15 residues. As DNA, the CDR3 is TGTGCCAGCAGACCCGGGACAGGCATCTCCTACGAGCAGTACTTC. It yields the protein CASRPGTGISYEQYF.

Relative to its sample, this clonotype is medium-sized. The genes are TRBV30 and TRBJ1-3; D unresolved. With 1 base removed from V and 4 bases from J, the gap between germline ends came to 17 bases. This CDR3 is built from 16 residues. Germline assignment: CDR1 GTSNPN and CDR2 SVGIG (reference sequence). The CDR3 loop reads CAWSGLLSSVGNTIYF. The CDR3 region has the DNA TGTGCCTGGAGTGGGCTACTCTCCTCGGTCGGAAACACCATATATTTT.

This clonotype was observed many times. This sequence joins TRBV7-3 and TRBJ1-2; D not certain. Germline V gene sequence: CDR1 SGHTA, CDR2 FQGTGA. This CDR3 comprises 13 residues. Trimming shortened V by 4 bases and J by 1 base, and 7 bases separated the two germline ends. The CDR3 DNA is TGTGCCAGCAGCTCGGGCGTTAACTATGGCTACACCTTC. This encodes CASSSGVNYGYTF.

This clonotype was counted many times. The chain joins TRBV6-1 to TRBJ2-2; D uncertain. Germline CDR1 is MNHNS and CDR2 is SASEGT. Trimming stripped 6 bases from V and 1 base from J, with 9 bases between. This CDR3 is built from 14 residues. The CDR3 DNA reads as TGTGCCAGCAGGACGGATAGGAACACCGGGGAGCTGTTTTTT. Translated: CASRTDRNTGELFF.

This clonotype was observed at least ten times. V usage is TRBV6-2 or TRBV6-3 and J usage is TRBJ1-2; a weak D match, TRBD1 (5 bases). The germline V gene encodes CDR1 MNHEY and CDR2 SVGEGT. The CDR3 spans 16 residues. Between the trimmed V and J ends, which lost 4 bases and 5 bases, there was a span of 20 bases. For the CDR3, the DNA is TGTGCCAGCAGTTCAATGGTCGGCACAGGTCGATATGGCTACACCTTC. This encodes CASSSMVGTGRYGYTF.

This clonotype was recorded many times. V gene TRBV4-1 combines with J gene TRBJ2-5; 10 bases match TRBD2. There are 15 residues in the CDR3. The J segment lost 2 bases and the V segment lost 1 base, leaving 1 base of the junction unmatched. Per the germline V gene, CDR1 is MGHRA and CDR2 is YSYEKL. The CDR3: CASSQGTSGQETQYF. The CDR3 DNA follows: TGCGCCAGCAGCCAAGGGACTAGCGGACAAGAGACCCAGTACTTC.

This clonotype appeared many times. The chain uses TRBV27 and TRBJ2-7, with 9 bases matching TRBD2. V lost 6 bases and J lost 6; bases outside the gene matches: 6. CDR1 MNHEY and CDR2 SMNVEV come from the germline V gene (reference sequence). The CDR3 loop spans 13 amino acids. CDR3 nucleotide sequence: TGTGCCAGCAGGGGACTAGCTCTCGGCGAGCAGTACTTC. Its protein product is CASRGLALGEQYF.

This clonotype came up many times. The CDR3 sequence is CSARDRTVSNTGELFF. CDR3 DNA sequence: TGCAGTGCACGGGACAGGACGGTCTCGAACACCGGGGAGCTGTTTTTT. This chain connects TRBV20-1 to TRBJ2-2; TRBD1 matches at 8 bases. Trimming took 6 bases from V and 0 from J; bases not matched to a gene: 9. Germline loops: CDR1 DFQATT, CDR2 SNEGSKA (reference sequence). This CDR3 region has 16 residues.